The 15 T cell receptor beta chains presented below share a single source sample, sequenced in a study of T-cell reconstitution after alpha-beta-depleted transplantation in children. It was with unique molecular identifiers that the TCRbeta library was prepared. TCRdb re-analysed the PCR reads in MiXCR, keeping a single row per CDR3 protein. The table records 360,000 or so distinct CDR3 sequences, roughly 20% of them present only once. The sample in question was PBMCs from the stem cell graft donor, obtained from the stem cell graft. The receptors originated from a human donor who donated a stem cell graft to a child with acute myeloid leukemia.

This clonotype was picked up a small number of times. The rearrangement links TRBV7-2 to TRBJ1-6; 9 bases fit TRBD1. The CDR3 loop spans 15 amino acids. The germline CDR1 and CDR2 sequences are SGHTA and FQGNSA. Trimming cost V 5 bases and J 7 bases; bases outside gene matches: 6. The CDR3 coding sequence is TGTGCCAGCAGCGCACAGGGGGCGAACAATTCACCCCTCCACTTT. Translation: CASSAQGANNSPLHF.

V usage is TRBV12-5 and J usage is TRBJ2-5; D is possibly TRBD1 (6 bases). Germline values: CDR1 LGHNT, CDR2 FRNRAP. The CDR3 has 15 residues. Deletions cut 6 bases from V and 2 bases from J, with 16 bases between. The CDR3 nucleotides are TGTGCTAGTGGCCCGGCCAGGACAGATCAAGAGACCCAGTACTTC. Protein product: CASGPARTDQETQYF. Looking up the rest from reference TRBV12-5 and TRBJ2-5 gives the full variable domain: DARVTQTPRHKVTEMGQEVTMRCQPILGHNTVFWYRQTMMQGLELLAYFRNRAPLDDSGMPKDRFSAEMPDATLATLKIQPSEPRDSAVYFCASGPARTDQETQYFGPGTRLLVL.

This clonotype was counted between two and nine times. V usage is TRBV27 and J usage is TRBJ2-1; tentatively, D is TRBD2 (6 bases). The V gene lost 5 bases and the J gene lost 3 bases, with 17 bases spanning the gap. CDR1 MNHEY and CDR2 SMNVEV come from the germline V gene (reference sequence). This CDR3 has 16 amino acids. CDR3 DNA sequence: TGTGCCAGCAGTGTAACCTCTAGCGCAATCTACAATGAGCAGTTCTTC. Amino acid sequence: CASSVTSSAIYNEQFF.

This clonotype showed up many times. CDR3 DNA: TGTGCCAGCAGCCTCGGCAGACTAGCGGGACACAATGAGCAGTTCTTC. This encodes CASSLGRLAGHNEQFF. J is TRBJ2-1 and V is TRBV12-3 or TRBV12-4; 11 bases align to TRBD2. The CDR3 loop spans 16 amino acids. V shed 6 bases, J shed 5 bases, and the junction held 9 bases outside the gene matches.

The V call is TRBV7-2, the J call TRBJ2-3; TRBD1 aligns across 7 bases. V shed 5 bases and J 0 bases; nucleotides not matched to a gene: 5. CDR3 length: 15 amino acids. From germline, CDR1 is SGHTA and CDR2 FQGNSA. The CDR3 bases are TGTGCCAGCAGCCGAGGGGGCGGTAGCACAGATACGCAGTATTTT. Amino acid sequence: CASSRGGGSTDTQYF.

The gene calls are TRBV29-1 and TRBJ1-3; 11 bases are shared with TRBD1. CDR1 and CDR2 (germline): SQVTM, ANQGSEA. The CDR3 is made up of 15 amino acids. The junction had 6 bases not matched to a gene; V was cut back by 5 bases and J by 3 bases. CDR3 DNA sequence: TGCAGCGTTTACGGACAGGGGGCAGGTGGAAACACCATATATTTT. Amino acid sequence: CSVYGQGAGGNTIYF.

This clonotype has more than one count but fewer than ten. The rearrangement joins TRBV6-1 to TRBJ1-1, with a possible D match to TRBD1 (5 bases). Germline CDR1 MNHNS, CDR2 SASEGT. Trimming took 6 bases from V and 1 from J, leaving 21 bases between them. The CDR3 has 17 residues. For the CDR3, the DNA is TGTGCCAGCAGGAAGGGGACCCTCGGGACCGCGAACACTGAAGCTTTCTTT. This sequence encodes CASRKGTLGTANTEAFF.

The chain couples TRBV29-1 to TRBJ1-5, with TRBD1 as a possible D gene (6 bases). Deletions cut 5 bases from V and 9 bases from J, with 14 bases between. Germline V lookup: CDR1 SQVTM, CDR2 ANQGSEA. The CDR3 contains 12 residues. The CDR3 region has the DNA TGCAGCGTTAAACAGGGAGACCGGCCCCAGCATTTT. It translates to CSVKQGDRPQHF.

The table lists this clonotype with many counts. CDR3: CASLFWKTSQETQYF. CDR3 coding DNA: TGTGCCAGCCTGTTTTGGAAAACATCCCAAGAGACCCAGTACTTC. The chain has TRBV5-6 and TRBJ2-5; D remains ambiguous. Trimming removed 7 bases from V and 1 base from J, with 17 bases in between. The germline gives CDR1 SGHDT, CDR2 YYEEEE. The CDR3 extends over 15 amino acids.

The V and J genes are TRBV30 and TRBJ2-5; the D is unclear. The V gene's germline CDR1 is GTSNPN and CDR2 SVGIG (reference sequence). Trimming stripped 0 bases from V and 5 bases from J, with 10 bases between. The CDR3 runs 13 residues. The CDR3 spells CAWSVQGMETQYF. Here the CDR3 DNA reads TGTGCCTGGAGTGTACAAGGGATGGAGACCCAGTACTTC.

This clonotype has at least ten counts. This chain connects TRBV4-2 to TRBJ2-1, with TRBD2 matching 15 bases. V shed 0 bases, J shed 4 bases, and the junction held 7 bases outside the gene matches. The CDR3 spans 19 residues. Germline V gene sequence: CDR1 LGHNA, CDR2 YNFKEQ. The CDR3, as DNA: TGTGCCAGCAGCCAAGAGGGACTAGCGGGAGGTGGCTTTTACAATGAGCAGTTCTTC. Its translation is CASSQEGLAGGGFYNEQFF.

CDR3 coding DNA: TGTGCCAGCAGCGGACCAGGGGGTCGAACTGAAGCTTTCTTT. Translation gives CASSGPGGRTEAFF. The chain joins TRBV27 to TRBJ1-1; 7 nucleotides align to TRBD1. The V segment lost 6 bases and the J segment 5 bases; nucleotides outside the gene matches: 9. Germline CDR1 is MNHEY and CDR2 is SMNVEV (reference sequence). The CDR3 is 14 amino acids.

This clonotype has a handful of counts. This chain joins TRBV25-1 and TRBJ2-7; 9 bases agree with TRBD1. V shed 11 bases and J 3 bases; nucleotides not matched to a gene: 26. The germline gives CDR1 MGHDK, CDR2 SYGVNS. The CDR3 is 19 amino acids. The CDR3 sequence is CASNGSGQGFEVFLYEQYF. CDR3 bases: TGTGCCTCGAACGGGTCGGGACAGGGTTTTGAAGTTTTCCTCTACGAGCAGTACTTC.

This chain links TRBV6-5 with TRBJ1-4, with TRBD1 matching 8 bases. V shed 2 bases and J 5 bases; nucleotides not matched to a gene: 13. This CDR3 has 18 residues. Germline V gives CDR1 MNHEY, CDR2 SVGAGI. The CDR3 nucleotides read TGTGCCAGCAGTTACGTACAGGGGGATAATTCTGAGAATGAAAAACTGTTTTTT. Translation: CASSYVQGDNSENEKLFF.

The rearrangement uses TRBV29-1 and TRBJ2-1; no clear D gene. V shed 1 base and J shed 10 bases, with 8 bases lying between them. This CDR3 is built from 11 residues. Germline CDR1 reads SQVTM; CDR2 reads ANQGSEA. The CDR3 DNA follows: TGCAGCGTTGAAGGTGGAATGGAGCAGTTCTTC. This encodes CSVEGGMEQFF.